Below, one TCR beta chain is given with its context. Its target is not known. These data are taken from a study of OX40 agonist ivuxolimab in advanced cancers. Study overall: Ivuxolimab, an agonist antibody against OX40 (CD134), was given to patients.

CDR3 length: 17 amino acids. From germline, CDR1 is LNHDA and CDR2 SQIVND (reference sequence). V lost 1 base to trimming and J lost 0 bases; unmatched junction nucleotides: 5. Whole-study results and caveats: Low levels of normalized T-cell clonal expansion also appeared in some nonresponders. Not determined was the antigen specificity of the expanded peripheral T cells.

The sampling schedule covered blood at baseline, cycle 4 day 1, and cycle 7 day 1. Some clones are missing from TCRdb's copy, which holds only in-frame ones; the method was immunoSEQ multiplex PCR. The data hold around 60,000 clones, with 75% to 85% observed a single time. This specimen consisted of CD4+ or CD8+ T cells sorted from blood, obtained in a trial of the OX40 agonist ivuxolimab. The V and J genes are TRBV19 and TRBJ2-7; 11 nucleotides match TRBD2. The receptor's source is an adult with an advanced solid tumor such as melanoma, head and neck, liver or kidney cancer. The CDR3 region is CASSIASGGPLSYEQYF. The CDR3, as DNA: TGTGCCAGTAGTATAGCTAGCGGGGGGCCGCTCTCCTACGAGCAGTACTTC. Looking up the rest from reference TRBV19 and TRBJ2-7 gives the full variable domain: DGGITQSPKYLFRKEGQNVTLSCEQNLNHDAMYWYRQDPGQGLRLIYYSQIVNDFQKGDIAEGYSVSREKKESFPLTVTSAQKNPTAFYLCASSIASGGPLSYEQYFGPGTRLTVT.